Shown below are 20 T cell receptor beta chains from a single sample sequenced in a study of spatial heterogeneity in lung cancer. Via MiXCR, TCRdb re-called the 5' RACE reads, giving one row per CDR3 protein. The sample carries tens of thousands of distinct CDR3 sequences, 4% to 6% recorded once. Time point defined: sample taken at primary tumor resection. Whole RNA obtained from tumor, nontumor lung or frozen PBMC underwent sequencing without sorting. This sample comprised PBMCs, obtained at surgery. These receptors all stem from a female donor with early-stage non-small cell lung cancer.

There are many counts of this clonotype. V and J are TRBV9 and TRBJ1-1; 9 nucleotides match TRBD1. Unmatched junction bases numbered 6, after V lost 0 bases and J lost 6 bases. The CDR3 extends over 15 amino acids. Germline CDR1 is SGDLS and CDR2 is YYNGEE. The CDR3 sequence: CASSVDGQGYSEAFF. CDR3 coding DNA: TGTGCCAGCAGCGTAGATGGACAGGGGTACTCTGAAGCTTTCTTT.

This clonotype has at least ten counts. V is TRBV6-5 and J is TRBJ1-4, with D possibly TRBD1 on 6 matching bases. The germline CDR1 and CDR2 sequences are MNHEY and SVGAGI. This CDR3 is built from 15 residues. The V gene lost 6 bases and the J gene lost 3 bases, with 14 bases spanning the gap. Written as DNA, the CDR3 is TGTGCCAGCAGACCTCAATGGACAGCTAATGAAAAACTGTTTTTT. Translated: CASRPQWTANEKLFF.

This clonotype was found many times. The CDR3, as DNA: TGCGCCAGCAGCTTGAGCGGCCGCGAGCAGTACTTC. Encoded protein: CASSLSGREQYF. The chain couples TRBV5-1 to TRBJ2-7, with D perhaps matching TRBD2 (5 bases). V lost 1 base and J lost 6, with 8 bases in between. Germline CDR1 and CDR2: SGHRS and YFSETQ. The CDR3 totals 12 residues.

This chain connects TRBV2 to TRBJ1-6; D is unresolved. CDR3 length equals 13 residues. Trimming took 4 bases from V and 8 from J, leaving 9 bases between them. Germline V CDR1 and CDR2: SNHLY, FYNNEI. CDR3 sequence: CASSGYTDSPLHF. The CDR3 DNA follows: TGTGCCAGCAGTGGATACACCGATTCACCCCTCCACTTT.

This clonotype has at least ten counts. The chain links TRBV28 to TRBJ2-4; D remains ambiguous. V shed 3 bases and J shed 6 bases, with 9 bases lying between them. Germline-derived CDR1 and CDR2 are MDHEN and SYDVKM. The CDR3 extends over 13 amino acids. The CDR3 protein is CASSLSRANIQYF. Here the CDR3 DNA reads TGTGCCAGCAGTTTGTCCCGGGCAAACATTCAGTACTTC.

This clonotype was picked up many times. V gene TRBV9 combines with J gene TRBJ2-1, with 8 bases aligning to TRBD2. The CDR3 has 15 residues. Trimming took 3 bases from V and 2 from J; bases not matched to a gene: 4. CDR1 is SGDLS, CDR2 YYNGEE, per germline. The CDR3 here is CASSARGGPYNEQFF. The CDR3 bases are TGTGCCAGCAGCGCCCGGGGGGGCCCCTACAATGAGCAGTTCTTC.

At least ten counts were recorded for this clonotype. The rearrangement uses TRBV9 and TRBJ2-7; D unclear. The germline CDR1 and CDR2 sequences are SGDLS and YYNGEE. Trimming cost V 4 bases and J 2 bases, with 10 bases left between them. The CDR3 is 13 residues long. This CDR3 is CASSPTDTYEQYF. Here the CDR3 DNA reads TGTGCCAGCAGCCCTACAGATACCTACGAGCAGTACTTC.

Within the sample, this clonotype is large (0.1 to 1%). V is TRBV18 and J is TRBJ2-3; TRBD1 might be the D (6 bases). Per germline, CDR1 KGHSH and CDR2 LQKENI. The CDR3 runs to 15 residues. The V and J ends lost 5 bases and 2 bases respectively, with 14 bases between them. The DNA of the CDR3 is TGTGCCAGCTCATTAGCGTCAGGGGTCACAGATACGCAGTATTTT. This encodes CASSLASGVTDTQYF.

The table lists this clonotype with many counts. The CDR3 here is CASSEPGGSGANVLTF. The DNA for the CDR3 is TGTGCCAGCAGTGAACCGGGGGGCTCTGGGGCCAACGTCCTGACTTTC. The chain uses TRBV2 and TRBJ2-6; the match to TRBD2 covers 7 bases. J gave up 0 bases and V 2 bases, and 1 base lay outside the gene matches. The germline V gene encodes CDR1 SNHLY and CDR2 FYNNEI. The CDR3 runs to 16 residues.

The chain uses TRBV7-2 and TRBJ2-4; tentatively, D is TRBD2 (6 bases). V dropped 1 base and J dropped 6 bases, with 16 bases sitting between them. Germline V gene sequence: CDR1 SGHTA, CDR2 FQGNSA. There are 16 residues in the CDR3. In DNA form, the CDR3 reads TGTGCCAGCAGCTTAGGACGGGAGCAGGGCAGAAACATTCAGTACTTC. Translated: CASSLGREQGRNIQYF.

The chain has TRBV10-1 and TRBJ2-1; 9 bases match TRBD1. The CDR3 contains 14 residues. Germline lookup yields CDR1 WNHNN and CDR2 SYGVQD (reference sequence). After removal of 6 bases from V and 8 bases from J, the junction contained 8 bases not matched to a gene. This CDR3 is CASSRDRVLDEQFF. As DNA, the CDR3 is TGCGCCAGCAGCCGGGACAGGGTTTTGGATGAGCAGTTCTTC.

The table lists this clonotype with many counts. V and J are TRBV7-9 and TRBJ1-2; 7 bases match TRBD1. The CDR3 totals 15 residues. With V trimmed by 3 bases and J by 7 bases, 11 bases remained unmatched. CDR1 is SEHNR and CDR2 is FQNEAQ in the germline V gene (reference sequence). CDR3 sequence reads: CASSFLGQGEIGYTF. The DNA of the CDR3 is TGTGCCAGCAGCTTCCTAGGGCAGGGGGAAATTGGCTACACCTTC. Full variable domain (remainder filled in from reference TRBV7-9 and TRBJ1-2): DTGVSQNPRHKITKRGQNVTFRCDPISEHNRLYWYRQTLGQGPEFLTYFQNEAQLEKSRLLSDRFSAERPKGSFSTLEIQRTEQGDSAMYLCASSFLGQGEIGYTFGSGTRLTVV.

This clonotype was observed at least ten times. This chain uses TRBV9 with TRBJ1-6; D is uncertain. CDR3 length equals 17 residues. The germline CDR1 and CDR2 sequences are SGDLS and YYNGEE. The ends were cut back, 0 bases at V and 0 bases at J, with 10 bases in the middle. The CDR3 spells CASSVGSASSYNSPLHF. The DNA of the CDR3 is TGTGCCAGCAGCGTAGGGTCAGCAAGCTCCTATAATTCACCCCTCCACTTT.

This clonotype has just a few counts. This chain joins TRBV29-1 and TRBJ2-1; D is perhaps TRBD1 or TRBD2 (5 bases each). Germline loops: CDR1 SQVTM, CDR2 ANQGSEA. Trimming took off 1 base at V and 16 bases at J, with 20 bases between the two ends. The CDR3 totals 13 residues. The CDR3 DNA follows: TGCAGCGTTGAAGGGGCGGCGTGGGGACCCGGCTTCTTC. Translation: CSVEGAAWGPGFF.

This clonotype was seen repeatedly, ten times or more. The rearrangement links TRBV5-4 to TRBJ2-5; D unclear. Germline CDR1 reads SGHNT; CDR2 reads YYREEE (reference sequence). This CDR3 is 12 amino acids long. Trimming removed 1 base at V and 5 bases at J, with 6 bases between. CDR3 bases: TGTGCCAGCAGCTTGCTGCGGGAGACCCAGTACTTC. As protein: CASSLLRETQYF.

There are a few counts of this clonotype. V and J are TRBV7-9 and TRBJ1-2; D gene unclear. The CDR3 has 13 residues. Germline V gene lookup returns CDR1 SEHNR and CDR2 FQNEAQ (reference sequence). Trimming left V 4 bases short and J 7 bases short, with 13 bases between. The CDR3 DNA reads TGTGCCAGCAGCTCCTCCTCAAGTGGTGGCTACACCTTC. It specifies CASSSSSSGGYTF.

The sample holds a few counts of this clonotype. The genes are TRBV4-3 and TRBJ1-6, with D uncertain. The CDR3 totals 15 residues. The germline V and J ends were trimmed by 0 bases and 9 bases, with 12 bases remaining between them. Germline loops: CDR1 LGHNA, CDR2 YSLEER. CDR3 coding DNA: TGCGCCAGCAGCCAAGATAATGGACCGGGTTCACCCCTCCACTTT. It is translated as CASSQDNGPGSPLHF.

This clonotype has ten or more counts. The genes are TRBV20-1 and TRBJ2-1; the match to TRBD2 covers 7 bases. The CDR3 extends over 15 amino acids. After removal of 0 bases from V and 4 bases from J, the junction contained 6 bases not matched to a gene. Germline V gene lookup returns CDR1 DFQATT and CDR2 SNEGSKA (reference sequence). The chain's CDR3 is CSARDPLAVYNEQFF. The CDR3 nucleotides read TGCAGTGCTAGAGATCCGCTAGCGGTATACAATGAGCAGTTCTTC.

The chain combines TRBV9 with TRBJ2-5, with 7 bases that match TRBD1. V was pared by 4 bases and J by 1 base, with 4 bases of the junction left unmatched. The CDR3 runs to 14 residues. Germline CDR1 and CDR2: SGDLS and YYNGEE. CDR3 in amino acids: CASSKTGSQETQYF. As DNA, the CDR3 is TGTGCCAGCAGCAAGACAGGGTCCCAAGAGACCCAGTACTTC.

This clonotype showed up many times. The chain employs TRBV5-6 and TRBJ2-3; D may be TRBD2 (6 bases). Trimming stripped 6 bases from V and 5 bases from J, with 19 bases between. CDR1 and CDR2 from the germline V gene are SGHDT and YYEEEE. CDR3 size: 15 residues. This CDR3 reads CASTPGRGREDTQYF. CDR3 coding DNA: TGTGCCAGCACACCCGGGCGGGGCCGGGAAGATACGCAGTATTTT.